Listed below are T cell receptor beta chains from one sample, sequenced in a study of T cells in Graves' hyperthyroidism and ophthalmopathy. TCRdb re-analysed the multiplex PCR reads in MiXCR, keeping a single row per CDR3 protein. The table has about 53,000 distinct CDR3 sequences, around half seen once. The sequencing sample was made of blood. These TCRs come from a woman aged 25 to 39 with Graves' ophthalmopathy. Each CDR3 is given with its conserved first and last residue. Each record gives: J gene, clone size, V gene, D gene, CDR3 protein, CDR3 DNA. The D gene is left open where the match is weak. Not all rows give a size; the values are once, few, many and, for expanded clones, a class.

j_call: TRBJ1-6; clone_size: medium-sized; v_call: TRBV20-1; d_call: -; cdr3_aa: CSASPNSPLHF; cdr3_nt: TGCAGTGCTAGTCCCAATTCACCCCTCCACTTT
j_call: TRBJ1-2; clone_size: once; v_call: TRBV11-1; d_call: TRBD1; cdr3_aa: CASRSGQANYGYTF; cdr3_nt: TGTGCCAGCAGATCGGGACAGGCTAACTATGGCTACACCTTC
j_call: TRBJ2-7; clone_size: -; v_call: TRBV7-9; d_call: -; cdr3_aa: CASSFSQSYEQYF; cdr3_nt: TGTGCCAGCAGCTTCAGTCAGTCCTACGAGCAGTACTTC
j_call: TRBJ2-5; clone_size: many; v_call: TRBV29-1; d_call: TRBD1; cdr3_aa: CSVSGQPQETQYF; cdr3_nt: TGCAGCGTTTCGGGACAGCCCCAAGAGACCCAGTACTTC
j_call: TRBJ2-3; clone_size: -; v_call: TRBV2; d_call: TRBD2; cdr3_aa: CASSVDSGGTDTQYF; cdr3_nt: TGTGCCAGCAGTGTGGATAGCGGGGGTACAGATACGCAGTATTTT
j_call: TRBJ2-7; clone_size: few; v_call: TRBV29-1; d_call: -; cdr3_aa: CSVEVSERVGYEQYF; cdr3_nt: TGCAGCGTTGAAGTAAGCGAGAGGGTAGGGTACGAGCAGTACTTC
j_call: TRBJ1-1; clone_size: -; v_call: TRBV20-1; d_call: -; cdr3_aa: CSARPGNTEAFF; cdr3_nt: TGCAGTGCTAGACCGGGGAACACTGAAGCTTTCTTT
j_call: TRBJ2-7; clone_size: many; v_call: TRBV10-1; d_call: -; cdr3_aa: CASSDPSGHLEQYF; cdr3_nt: TGCGCCAGCAGTGATCCCAGCGGCCACCTCGAGCAGTACTTC
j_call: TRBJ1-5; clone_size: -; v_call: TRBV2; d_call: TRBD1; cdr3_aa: CASRGDRGRYEHF; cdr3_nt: TGTGCCAGCAGAGGGGACAGGGGACGGTACGAGCATTTT
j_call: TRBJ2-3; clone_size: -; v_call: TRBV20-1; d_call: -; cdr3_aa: CSVTLSRSSTGTQYF; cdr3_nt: TGCAGCGTCACGCTCTCGCGTAGCTCCACAGGTACGCAGTATTTT
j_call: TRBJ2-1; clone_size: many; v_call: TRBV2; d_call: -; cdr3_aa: CASRDSYNEQFF; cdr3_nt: TGTGCCAGCAGGGACTCCTACAATGAGCAGTTCTTC
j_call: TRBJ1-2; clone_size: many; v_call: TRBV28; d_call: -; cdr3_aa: CASTPSGVSRYGYTF; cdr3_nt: TGTGCCAGCACCCCCTCCGGGGTGAGCCGCTATGGCTACACCTTC
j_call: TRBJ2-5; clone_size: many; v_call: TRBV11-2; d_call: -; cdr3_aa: CASSPTTQETQYF; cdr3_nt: TGTGCCAGCAGCCCGACTACACAAGAGACCCAGTACTTC
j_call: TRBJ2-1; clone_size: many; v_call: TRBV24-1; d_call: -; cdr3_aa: CATSGTRGHSRHEQFF; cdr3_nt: TGTGCCACCAGTGGTACTAGGGGCCATAGCAGACATGAGCAGTTCTTC
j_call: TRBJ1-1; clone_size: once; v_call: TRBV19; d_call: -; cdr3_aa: CASAEGRNAEAFF; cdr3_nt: TGTGCCAGTGCCGAGGGCAGGAACGCCGAAGCTTTCTTT
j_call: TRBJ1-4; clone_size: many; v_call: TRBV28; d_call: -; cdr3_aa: CASTLGGGSNEKLFF; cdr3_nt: TGTGCCAGCACCCTAGGGGGAGGGAGTAATGAAAAACTGTTTTTT
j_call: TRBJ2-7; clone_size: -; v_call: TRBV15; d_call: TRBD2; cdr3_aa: CASTRTSGTPSYEQYF; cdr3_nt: TGTGCCAGCACCAGGACTAGCGGGACCCCCTCCTACGAGCAGTACTTC
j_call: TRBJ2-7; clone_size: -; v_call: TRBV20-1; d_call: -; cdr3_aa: CRVEAGISGGLVEQYF; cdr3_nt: TGCAGGGTTGAGGCGGGGATTAGCGGAGGGTTGGTCGAGCAGTACTTC
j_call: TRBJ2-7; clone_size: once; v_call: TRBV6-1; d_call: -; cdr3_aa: CASSRAFVYEQYF; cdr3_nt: TGTGCCAGCAGCCGGGCCTTCGTCTACGAGCAGTACTTC
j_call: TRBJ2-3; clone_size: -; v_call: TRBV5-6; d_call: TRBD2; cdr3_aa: CASSHGTSGRGRDEQYF; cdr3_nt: TGTGCCAGCAGCCACGGGACTAGCGGGAGGGGGCGGGATGAGCAGTATTTT
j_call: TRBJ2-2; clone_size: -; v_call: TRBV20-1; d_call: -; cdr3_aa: CSATDIDSGNTGELFF; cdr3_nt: TGCAGTGCTACCGACATCGACTCTGGAAACACCGGGGAGCTGTTTTTT
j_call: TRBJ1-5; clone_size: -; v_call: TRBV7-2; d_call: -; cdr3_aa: CASSLYLTDNQPQHF; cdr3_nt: TGTGCCAGCAGCTTATATTTGACAGACAATCAGCCCCAGCATTTT
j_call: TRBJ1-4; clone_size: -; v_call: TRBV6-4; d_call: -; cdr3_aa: CASSFSGQSGTNEKLFF; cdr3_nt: TGTGCCAGCAGTTTTAGTGGACAGAGTGGAACTAATGAAAAACTGTTTTTT
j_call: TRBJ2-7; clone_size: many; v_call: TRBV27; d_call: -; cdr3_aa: CASSLGRENEQYF; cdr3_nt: TGTGCCAGCAGTTTGGGCAGGGAAAACGAGCAGTACTTC
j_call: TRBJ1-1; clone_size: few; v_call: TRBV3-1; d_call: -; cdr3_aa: CASSQNSLGRVRHTEAFF; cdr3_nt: TGTGCCAGCAGCCAAAACTCACTGGGGAGAGTTCGGCACACTGAAGCTTTCTTT
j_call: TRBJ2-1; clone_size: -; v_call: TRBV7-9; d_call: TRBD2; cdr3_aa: CASSLEGVGRGHEQFF; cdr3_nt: TGTGCCAGCAGCTTAGAGGGGGTCGGGAGGGGCCATGAGCAGTTCTTC
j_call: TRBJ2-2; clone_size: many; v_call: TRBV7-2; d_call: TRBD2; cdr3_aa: CASSDRMGLAGVIAGELFF; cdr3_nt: TGTGCCAGCAGCGATAGAATGGGACTAGCGGGAGTAATCGCCGGGGAGCTGTTTTTT
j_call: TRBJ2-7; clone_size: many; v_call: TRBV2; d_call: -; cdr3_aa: CASSEKGREQYF; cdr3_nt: TGTGCCAGCAGTGAGAAGGGGCGCGAGCAGTACTTC
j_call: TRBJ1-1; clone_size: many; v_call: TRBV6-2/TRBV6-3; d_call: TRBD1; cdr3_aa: CASIVGTGDKAFF; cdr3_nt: TGTGCCAGCATCGTAGGGACAGGTGATAAAGCTTTCTTT
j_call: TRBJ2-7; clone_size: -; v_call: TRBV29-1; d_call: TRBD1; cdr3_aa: CSVLPPGQGTYEQYF; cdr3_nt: TGCAGTGTCCTACCGCCGGGACAGGGTACCTACGAGCAGTACTTC
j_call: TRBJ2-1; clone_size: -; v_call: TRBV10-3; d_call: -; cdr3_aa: CAIRTENNEQFF; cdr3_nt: TGTGCCATCAGGACAGAGAACAATGAGCAGTTCTTC
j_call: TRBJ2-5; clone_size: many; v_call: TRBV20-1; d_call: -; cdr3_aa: CSVLRGYQETQYF; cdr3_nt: TGCAGTGTTCTTAGGGGTTACCAAGAGACCCAGTACTTC
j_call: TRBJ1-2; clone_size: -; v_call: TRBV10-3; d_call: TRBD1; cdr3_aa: CAIRPGQGLHGYAF; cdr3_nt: TGTGCCATCAGACCGGGACAGGGCTTGCATGGCTATGCCTTC
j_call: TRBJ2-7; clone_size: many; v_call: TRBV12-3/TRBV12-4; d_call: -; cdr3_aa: CASAIARSAYEQYF; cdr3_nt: TGTGCCAGCGCAATAGCGAGGAGCGCCTACGAGCAGTACTTC
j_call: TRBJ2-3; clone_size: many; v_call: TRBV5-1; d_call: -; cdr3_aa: CASRSEGGPDTQYF; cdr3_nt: TGCGCCAGTCGGAGCGAGGGCGGCCCAGATACGCAGTATTTT
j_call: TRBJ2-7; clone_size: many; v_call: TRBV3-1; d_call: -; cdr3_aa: CASSQVSGPLYEQYF; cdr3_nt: TGTGCCAGCAGCCAAGTAAGCGGCCCCCTTTACGAGCAGTACTTC
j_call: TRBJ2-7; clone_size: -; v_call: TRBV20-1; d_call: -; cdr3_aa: CSANPGGSSYEQYF; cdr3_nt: TGCAGTGCTAACCCCGGGGGTTCCTCCTACGAGCAGTACTTC
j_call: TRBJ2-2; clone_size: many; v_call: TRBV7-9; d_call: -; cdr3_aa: CASARGGQGFTGELFF; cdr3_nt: TGTGCCAGCGCTCGGGGGGGACAGGGTTTCACCGGGGAGCTGTTTTTT
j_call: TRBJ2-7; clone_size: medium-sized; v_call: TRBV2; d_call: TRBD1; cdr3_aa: CASYRTGEYEQYF; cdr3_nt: TGTGCCAGCTATAGGACAGGAGAGTACGAGCAGTACTTC
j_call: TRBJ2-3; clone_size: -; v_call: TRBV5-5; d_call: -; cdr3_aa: CASSLASGGGGYVDTQCF; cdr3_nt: TGTGCCAGCAGCTTGGCGTCGGGCGGGGGCGGTTATGTAGATACGCAGTGTTTT
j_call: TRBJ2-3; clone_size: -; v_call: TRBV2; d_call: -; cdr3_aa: CASRVTGTDTQYF; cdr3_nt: TGTGCCAGCAGAGTTACCGGGACAGATACGCAGTATTTT
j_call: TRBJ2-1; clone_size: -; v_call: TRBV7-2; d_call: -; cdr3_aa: CASSFGAKPYNEQFF; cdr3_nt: TGTGCCAGCAGCTTTGGCGCGAAGCCGTACAATGAGCAGTTCTTC
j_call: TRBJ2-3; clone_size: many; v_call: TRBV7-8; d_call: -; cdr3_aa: CASSLPADTQYF; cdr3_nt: TGTGCCAGCAGTCTTCCGGCAGATACGCAGTATTTT
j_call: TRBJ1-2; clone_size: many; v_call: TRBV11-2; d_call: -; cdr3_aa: CASSPTVTNYGYTF; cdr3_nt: TGTGCCAGCAGCCCGACTGTTACTAACTATGGCTACACCTTC